This TCR beta chain was captured by sequencing in a study of blood T cell repertoires in COVID-19. At the level of the study: The United States, Italy and Spain provided the acute and convalescent COVID-19 samples.

Those enrolled in Seattle joined during active infection and were followed longitudinally afterward. This table comes from immunoSEQ multiplex PCR, and its TCRdb copy is limited to in-frame clones, with some not included. This table holds a few hundred thousand clones, 70% to 90% found once. Germline V gene sequence: CDR1 SNHLY, CDR2 FYNNEI. The V gene end was trimmed by 6 bases and the J gene end by 7 bases; junction bases not matched to a gene: 8. This CDR3 comprises 14 residues. Specimen: peripheral blood. This chain connects TRBV2 to TRBJ2-5; 10 positions match TRBD2. This sequence originates from a man aged 18 to 30 with COVID-19, enrolled during active disease. The CDR3 bases are TGTGCCAGCAGAGGAGCGGGGGGGCCGTGGACCCAGTACTTC. Translating gives CASRGAGGPWTQYF.